The 18 T cell receptor beta chains listed next were all sequenced from one sample in a study of T cell clones after liver transplantation. Produced via immunoSEQ multiplex PCR; TCRdb's table is partial and in-frame only. The sample records about 74,000 clones, roughly 80% being singletons. The material sequenced was CD4+ T cells from blood, taken before liver transplant. The receptor set was obtained from a human donor who received a liver transplant.

This clone turned up a few times. The V and J genes are TRBV28 and TRBJ2-7; D possibly corresponds to TRBD1 (6 bases). The CDR3 is 16 residues long. V gave up 6 bases and J gave up 2 bases, with 20 bases separating them. Germline CDR1 is MDHEN and CDR2 is SYDVKM. CDR3 amino acids: CASRLQGRQRTYEQYF. The DNA of the CDR3 is TGTGCCAGCAGACTACAGGGCCGACAACGAACCTACGAGCAGTACTTC.

This chain uses TRBV2 with TRBJ2-1; TRBD2 is a possible D gene (6 bases). Germline assignment: CDR1 SNHLY and CDR2 FYNNEI. The V gene lost 5 bases and the J gene lost 12 bases, with 14 bases spanning the gap. This CDR3 region has 12 residues. The CDR3 reads CASSSVGTSQFF. CDR3 coding DNA: TGTGCCAGCAGTTCCGTAGGGACTTCGCAGTTCTTC.

This clone was seen a handful of times. The CDR3 loop is CASSLGLATYEQYF. The CDR3 DNA reads as TGCGCCAGCAGCTTGGGACTTGCAACCTACGAGCAGTACTTC. This chain links TRBV5-1 with TRBJ2-7; the D is unclear. The CDR3 totals 14 residues. V was clipped by 0 bases and J by 2 bases, with 9 bases between them. Germline CDR1 reads SGHRS; CDR2 reads YFSETQ.

J is TRBJ1-1 and V is TRBV7-8; 11 positions agree with TRBD1. The CDR3 runs 16 residues. Looked up from germline, CDR1 is SGHVS and CDR2 is FQNEAQ. Trimming removed 5 bases from V and 1 base from J; junction bases left unmatched: 6. This CDR3 is CASSPRDRGKNTEAFF. DNA for the CDR3: TGTGCCAGCAGCCCCCGGGACAGGGGGAAGAACACTGAAGCTTTCTTT.

The V gene is TRBV4-2, the J gene TRBJ2-5; 9 bases align to TRBD2. The germline V gene has CDR1 LGHNA and CDR2 YNFKEQ. CDR3 length: 19 residues. V shed 0 bases and J 4 bases; nucleotides not matched to a gene: 15. The CDR3: CASSQESGRGREGRETQYF. CDR3 coding DNA: TGTGCCAGCAGCCAAGAATCGGGTCGTGGGCGGGAGGGCCGAGAGACCCAGTACTTC.

This clone was observed once. The chain employs TRBV9 and TRBJ2-3; D ambiguous. V lost 0 bases to trimming and J lost 2 bases, with 7 bases between them. This CDR3 region has 14 residues. CDR1 and CDR2 (germline): SGDLS, YYNGEE. The CDR3 sequence: CASSVEPVTDTQYF. Written as DNA, the CDR3 is TGTGCCAGCAGCGTAGAGCCAGTCACAGATACGCAGTATTTT.

This clone was observed a single time. This chain joins TRBV28 and TRBJ1-3; D may be TRBD1 (6 bases). Trimming stripped 6 bases from V and 4 bases from J, with 22 bases between. Germline V gene sequence: CDR1 MDHEN, CDR2 SYDVKM. The CDR3 is 17 amino acids. As DNA, the CDR3 is TGTGCCAGCAGCCAGGACAGAAAAGGTCTAGGAGGAAACACCATATATTTT. Translated, it gives CASSQDRKGLGGNTIYF. The variable domain in full, with the rest retrieved from reference TRBV28 and TRBJ1-3, is DVKVTQSSRYLVKRTGEKVFLECVQDMDHENMFWYRQDPGLGLRLIYFSYDVKMKEKGDIPEGYSVSREKKERFSLILESASTNQTSMYLCASSQDRKGLGGNTIYFGEGSWLTVV.

A remark on this clone: Additional DNA sequences in this sample encode the identical CDR3. The chain uses TRBV11-2 and TRBJ2-5; no firm D call. CDR1 and CDR2 (germline): SGHAT, FQNNGV. The CDR3 is 14 residues long. Deletions cut 0 bases from V and 2 bases from J, with 7 bases between. The CDR3 is CASSLDIGQETQYF. The DNA for the CDR3 is TGTGCCAGCAGCTTAGATATCGGTCAAGAGACCCAGTACTTC.

The chain employs TRBV18 and TRBJ1-2, with 10 bases that match TRBD1. CDR3 length: 16 residues. J was trimmed by 7 bases and V by 3 bases; bases with no gene match: 11. The germline V gene encodes CDR1 KGHSH and CDR2 LQKENI. CDR3 in DNA: TGTGCCAGCTCACCGGGACAGGGGCCCGCTCGGGGTGGCTACACCTTC. Translated, it gives CASSPGQGPARGGYTF.

This chain connects TRBV30 to TRBJ2-7; D might be TRBD1 (6 bases). Between the trimmed V and J ends, which lost 4 bases and 2 bases, there was a span of 12 bases. The CDR3 length is 13 residues. Germline loops: CDR1 GTSNPN, CDR2 SVGIG (reference sequence). In nucleotides, the CDR3 is TGTGCCTGGAAGGTGAAGGGGGCCTACGAGCAGTACTTC. Translating gives CAWKVKGAYEQYF.

This clone came up once. The chain recombines TRBV4-3 with TRBJ2-5, with 14 bases fitting TRBD2. Trimming cost V 1 base and J 3 bases; bases outside gene matches: 4. This CDR3 is built from 17 residues. The V gene's germline CDR1 is LGHNA and CDR2 YSLEER. The CDR3 reads CASSQGGGLAGEETQYF. CDR3 nucleotides: TGCGCCAGCAGCCAAGGCGGGGGACTAGCGGGAGAAGAGACCCAGTACTTC.

V usage is TRBV4-3 and J usage is TRBJ2-1, with 7 bases lining up with TRBD2. Germline loops: CDR1 LGHNA, CDR2 YSLEER. Trimming at V came to 0 bases and at J to 3 bases, leaving 11 bases not matched to a gene. The CDR3 runs to 18 residues. The CDR3 reads CASSQEGRLAAFYNEQFF. The CDR3 DNA follows: TGCGCCAGCAGCCAAGAAGGGCGGCTAGCGGCTTTCTACAATGAGCAGTTCTTC.

This chain connects TRBV29-1 to TRBJ1-1, with no clear D. V shed 7 bases and J shed 1 base, with 7 bases lying between them. The CDR3 extends over 11 amino acids. Germline loops: CDR1 SQVTM, CDR2 ANQGSEA. CDR3 sequence: CSGGGNTEAFF. In DNA, the CDR3 is TGCAGCGGCGGAGGGAACACTGAAGCTTTCTTT.

A few counts support this clone. This rearrangement joins TRBV6-5 to TRBJ1-1; D ambiguous. The CDR3 sequence is 14 residues long. V lost 2 bases and J lost 4, with 11 bases in between. CDR1 is MNHEY and CDR2 is SVGAGI in the germline V gene. The CDR3 sequence: CASSYDAEFTEAFF. The CDR3 nucleotides read TGTGCCAGCAGTTACGATGCGGAATTCACTGAAGCTTTCTTT.

The V and J genes are TRBV2 and TRBJ2-2; D is uncertain. Per germline, CDR1 SNHLY and CDR2 FYNNEI. The V end was cut by 8 bases, the J end by 5 bases, with 12 bases between. The CDR3 is 13 residues long. CDR3 coding DNA: TGTGCCAGCCGACCAGAAGGTACCGGGGAGCTGTTTTTT. The encoded protein is CASRPEGTGELFF.

This chain uses TRBV29-1 with TRBJ2-1; 10 bases are shared with TRBD2. CDR1 is SQVTM, CDR2 ANQGSEA, per germline. V shed 4 bases, J shed 3 bases, and the junction held 6 bases outside the gene matches. The CDR3 is made up of 15 amino acids. The CDR3 region is CSVARTSGDYNEQFF. The CDR3 DNA sequence: TGCAGCGTTGCTCGCACTAGCGGGGACTACAATGAGCAGTTCTTC.

This chain links TRBV7-2 with TRBJ2-1, with unresolved D. CDR1 SGHTA and CDR2 FQGNSA come from the germline V gene. The CDR3 runs to 15 residues. V was trimmed by 5 bases and J by 0 bases, leaving 11 bases between them. CDR3 residues: CASSLSRLSYNEQFF. Here the CDR3 DNA reads TGTGCCAGCAGCCTTAGCCGACTCTCCTACAATGAGCAGTTCTTC.

The chain is built from TRBV4-1 and TRBJ1-1; D is ambiguous. Germline V CDR1 and CDR2: MGHRA, YSYEKL. Trimming took 0 bases from V and 3 from J, leaving 11 bases between them. This CDR3 is 15 amino acids long. The CDR3 loop reads CASSQEALRDTEAFF. In DNA form, the CDR3 reads TGCGCCAGCAGCCAAGAGGCCTTGCGGGACACTGAAGCTTTCTTT.